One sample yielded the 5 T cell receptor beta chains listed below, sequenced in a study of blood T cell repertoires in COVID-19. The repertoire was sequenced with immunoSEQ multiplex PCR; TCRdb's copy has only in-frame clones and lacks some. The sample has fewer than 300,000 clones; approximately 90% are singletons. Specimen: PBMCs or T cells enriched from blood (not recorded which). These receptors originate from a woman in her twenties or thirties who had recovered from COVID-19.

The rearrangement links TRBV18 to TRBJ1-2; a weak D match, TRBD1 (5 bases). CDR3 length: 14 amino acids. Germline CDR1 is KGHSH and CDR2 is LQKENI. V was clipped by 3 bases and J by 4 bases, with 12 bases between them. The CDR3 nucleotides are TGTGCCAGCTCACCGCGGCAGGGAGGCTATGGCTACACCTTC. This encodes CASSPRQGGYGYTF.

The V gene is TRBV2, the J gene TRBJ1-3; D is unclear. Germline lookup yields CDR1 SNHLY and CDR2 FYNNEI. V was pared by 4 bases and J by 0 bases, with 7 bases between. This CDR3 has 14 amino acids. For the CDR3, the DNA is TGTGCCAGCAGTGTATACACCTCTGGAAACACCATATATTTT. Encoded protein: CASSVYTSGNTIYF.

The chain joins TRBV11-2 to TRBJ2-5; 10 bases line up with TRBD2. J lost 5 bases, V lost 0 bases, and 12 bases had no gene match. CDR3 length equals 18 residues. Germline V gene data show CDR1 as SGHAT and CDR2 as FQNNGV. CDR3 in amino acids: CASSLDRNSGRAVETQYF. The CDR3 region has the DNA TGTGCCAGCAGCTTAGATCGGAACAGCGGGAGGGCTGTGGAGACCCAGTACTTC.

The CDR3 loop is CASSYAQGIRTQYF. CDR3 DNA: TGTGCCAGCAGTTACGCACAGGGGATAAGGACCCAGTACTTC. The chain has TRBV28 and TRBJ2-5, with TRBD1 identical over 7 bases. V lost 4 bases and J lost 7; bases outside the gene matches: 9. Looked up from germline, CDR1 is MDHEN and CDR2 is SYDVKM. This CDR3 is built from 14 residues.

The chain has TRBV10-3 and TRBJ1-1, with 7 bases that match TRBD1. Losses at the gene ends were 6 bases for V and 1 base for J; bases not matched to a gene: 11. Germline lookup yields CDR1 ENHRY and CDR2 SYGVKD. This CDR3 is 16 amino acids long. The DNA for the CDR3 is TGTGCCATCAGAACGGGGTTAGGACAGGAGAACACTGAAGCTTTCTTT. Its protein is CAIRTGLGQENTEAFF.